The T cell receptor beta chain described here comes from a study of blood T cell repertoires in COVID-19. Repertoires were generated with immunoSEQ multiplex PCR, while TCRdb's copy carries only in-frame clones and drops some. The data show tens of thousands of clones, more than 80% seen once. Between the trimmed V and J ends, which lost 7 bases and 0 bases, there was a span of 10 bases. This CDR3 is 14 amino acids long. The germline V gene has CDR1 ENHRY and CDR2 SYGVKD. J is TRBJ1-3 and V is TRBV10-3; D might be TRBD1 (6 bases). Sequenced material: peripheral blood. The sequence was obtained from a woman older than 75 with acute or convalescent COVID-19. In DNA, the CDR3 is TGTGCCATCAACCCAGGGGTCTCTGGAAACACCATATATTTT. This encodes CAINPGVSGNTIYF.